Shown below are 27 T cell receptor beta chains from a single sample sequenced in a study of persistence of HIV-infected CD4 T cells. This was the immunoSEQ version 4 assay in survey mode. The assay was immunoSEQ multiplex PCR, and TCRdb's table has in-frame clones only and misses some. This table holds around 48,000 clones, around 75% found once. Their antigens are not known. Cells were stimulated with CMV-infected fibroblast lysates at 10 ug/mL. Sorted nonresponding memory CD4+ T cells were CD40L-negative, CD69-negative, CD45RO-high. Source: CD4+ T cells sorted from PBMCs after approximately 19-hour stimulation, taken from a patient who received antiretroviral therapy. The source is an adult man with HIV who was CMV-seropositive.

The J gene is TRBJ2-3, the V gene TRBV5-6; D remains ambiguous. The germline V and J ends were trimmed by 4 bases and 0 bases, with 12 bases remaining between them. CDR3 length: 15 residues. Germline V gene data show CDR1 as SGHDT and CDR2 as YYEEEE. The CDR3 DNA reads as TGTGCCAGCAGCAAACGACTGACTAGCACAGATACGCAGTATTTT. It translates to CASSKRLTSTDTQYF.

The J gene is TRBJ2-7, the V gene TRBV5-5, with D perhaps matching TRBD1 or TRBD2 (5 bases each). CDR3 size: 17 residues. V was clipped by 0 bases and J by 6 bases, with 22 bases between them. The germline gives CDR1 SGHKS, CDR2 YYEKEE (reference sequence). CDR3 sequence: CASSLAIGASRGIEQYF. The CDR3 DNA is TGTGCCAGCAGCTTGGCCATTGGGGCCTCGCGAGGGATCGAGCAGTACTTC.

The chain recombines TRBV6-5 with TRBJ1-1; the D is unclear. V lost 2 bases and J lost 5, with 18 bases in between. Germline CDR1 reads MNHEY; CDR2 reads SVGAGI. The CDR3 contains 16 residues. The CDR3 sequence: CASSYILRAWGTEAFF. For the CDR3, the DNA is TGTGCCAGCAGTTACATTTTGAGGGCGTGGGGAACTGAAGCTTTCTTT.

The chain employs TRBV4-1 and TRBJ1-2; D might be TRBD1 (5 bases). CDR1 MGHRA and CDR2 YSYEKL come from the germline V gene. V lost 2 bases and J lost 0, with 13 bases in between. This CDR3 comprises 16 residues. This chain's CDR3 is CASSQLYDRANYGYTF. CDR3 coding DNA: TGCGCCAGCAGCCAACTCTACGACAGAGCTAACTATGGCTACACCTTC.

This clone came up once. The chain uses TRBV10-1 and TRBJ2-5; either TRBD1 or TRBD2 may supply D (5 bases each). The CDR3 sequence is 16 residues long. Germline CDR1 reads WNHNN; CDR2 reads SYGVQD (reference sequence). The V end was cut by 6 bases, the J end by 0 bases, with 17 bases between. This CDR3 reads CASSDPGRGYQETQYF. CDR3 DNA: TGCGCCAGCAGCGATCCGGGACGTGGGTACCAAGAGACCCAGTACTTC.

This clone has a handful of counts. This chain joins TRBV14 and TRBJ2-2, with D unresolved. The V gene lost 1 base and the J gene lost 7 bases, with 7 bases spanning the gap. This CDR3 contains 13 residues. The V gene's germline CDR1 is SGHDN and CDR2 FVKESK. The CDR3 reads CASSQVRRGELFF. CDR3 coding DNA: TGTGCCAGCAGCCAAGTCAGGCGCGGGGAGCTGTTTTTT.

This chain uses TRBV7-6 with TRBJ1-5, with 10 bases identical to TRBD1. Per the germline V gene, CDR1 is SGHVS and CDR2 is FNYEAQ. V shed 5 bases, J shed 8 bases, and the junction held 9 bases outside the gene matches. The CDR3 runs 15 residues. CDR3 in DNA: TGTGCCAGCAGCCGAAACCCCGGGACAGGGGAGCCCCAGCATTTT. Its protein product is CASSRNPGTGEPQHF.

The chain carries TRBV11-1 and TRBJ2-7; TRBD2 aligns across 9 bases. From germline, CDR1 is SGHAT and CDR2 FQDESV (reference sequence). There are 15 residues in the CDR3. J gave up 2 bases and V 5 bases, and 7 bases lay outside the gene matches. In nucleotides, the CDR3 is TGTGCCAGCAGCCGGGTATCTAGCGGGGCCTACGAGCAGTACTTC. Amino acids: CASSRVSSGAYEQYF.

The gene calls are TRBV6-1 and TRBJ1-4; D possibly corresponds to TRBD1 (6 bases). There are 15 residues in the CDR3. Looked up from germline, CDR1 is MNHNS and CDR2 is SASEGT. Trimming stripped 4 bases from V and 1 base from J, with 10 bases between. CDR3 sequence: CASSVARGTNEKLFF. CDR3 in DNA: TGTGCCAGCAGTGTAGCCAGGGGAACTAATGAAAAACTGTTTTTT.

This clone has a handful of counts. This chain uses TRBV6-5 with TRBJ1-5; D possibly corresponds to TRBD1 (5 bases). The CDR3 consists of 14 residues. Germline lookup yields CDR1 MNHEY and CDR2 SVGAGI. Trimming took off 2 bases at V and 6 bases at J, with 11 bases between the two ends. The CDR3 here is CASSYRGDSQPQHF. CDR3 DNA: TGTGCCAGCAGTTACAGAGGGGATAGTCAGCCCCAGCATTTT.

The chain links TRBV4-1 to TRBJ1-5; weak D call: TRBD1 (6 bases). The germline V gene has CDR1 MGHRA and CDR2 YSYEKL. Trimming left V 5 bases short and J 1 base short, with 12 bases between. This CDR3 is built from 15 residues. The CDR3 here is CASSYDGTSNQPQHF. CDR3 DNA: TGCGCCAGCAGCTACGATGGGACAAGCAATCAGCCCCAGCATTTT.

J is TRBJ2-7 and V is TRBV14; the D is unclear. The CDR3 length is 13 residues. Germline values: CDR1 SGHDN, CDR2 FVKESK. Trimming cost V 1 base and J 2 bases, with 6 bases left between them. The CDR3 DNA reads TGTGCCAGCAGCCAAGTGATAGCCTACGAGCAGTACTTC. Translation: CASSQVIAYEQYF.

The gene calls are TRBV19 and TRBJ2-7; D is possibly TRBD2 (5 bases). This CDR3 region has 15 residues. V gave up 1 base and J gave up 0 bases, with 10 bases separating them. Germline V gene sequence: CDR1 LNHDA, CDR2 SQIVND (reference sequence). The CDR3: CASSIGERISYEQYF. In DNA, the CDR3 is TGTGCCAGTAGTATAGGAGAGCGGATCTCCTACGAGCAGTACTTC.

Written as DNA, the CDR3 is TGTGCCAGCAGTTACAGGGAGCAATGGCCCCAGCATTTT. The encoded protein is CASSYREQWPQHF. The chain uses TRBV6-5 and TRBJ1-5; D unclear. Trimming stripped 2 bases from V and 9 bases from J, with 11 bases between. The CDR3 has 13 residues. Germline CDR1 reads MNHEY; CDR2 reads SVGAGI.

The chain recombines TRBV3-1 (or the pseudogene TRBV3-2) with TRBJ2-5; 9 bases are shared with TRBD2. The CDR3 has 18 residues. Per germline, CDR1 LGHDT and CDR2 YNNKEL (reference sequence). V was pared by 5 bases and J by 2 bases, with 15 bases of the junction left unmatched. The CDR3 DNA sequence: TGTGCCAGCAGCTCTCTCGTGAGCGGGGGGAGACCTCAAGAGACCCAGTACTTC. Its translation: CASSSLVSGGRPQETQYF.

The rearrangement joins TRBV30 to TRBJ2-3; TRBD1 agrees at 8 bases. CDR3 size: 12 residues. Germline V CDR1 and CDR2: GTSNPN, SVGIG (reference sequence). With V trimmed by 8 bases and J by 3 bases, 4 bases remained unmatched. The CDR3 DNA reads as TGTGCCCGCAGGGGGCAAACAGATACGCAGTATTTT. This encodes CARRGQTDTQYF.

J is TRBJ2-7 and V is TRBV4-2; 11 bases agree with TRBD2. With 5 bases clipped from V and 5 bases from J, the junction kept 8 bases outside the gene matches. CDR3 length: 15 amino acids. Per germline, CDR1 LGHNA and CDR2 YNFKEQ. The CDR3 reads CASSYRLAGSHEQYF. For the CDR3, the DNA is TGTGCCAGCAGCTACCGACTAGCGGGATCCCACGAGCAGTACTTC.

V usage is TRBV10-3 and J usage is TRBJ1-2; 8 bases are shared with TRBD1. J lost 2 bases, V lost 6 bases, and 8 bases had no gene match. CDR1 and CDR2 from the germline V gene are ENHRY and SYGVKD. The CDR3 is 15 residues long. The CDR3 coding sequence is TGTGCCATCAGCCCCGACAGGGGAGGCAACTATGGCTACACCTTC. Translated, it gives CAISPDRGGNYGYTF.

The genes are TRBV19 and TRBJ1-3, with a tentative D call TRBD1 (6 bases). Germline V CDR1 and CDR2: LNHDA, SQIVND (reference sequence). V was cut by 3 bases and J by 1 base, with 10 bases left in between. The CDR3 length is 15 residues. The CDR3 here is CASSIRRGSGNTIYF. The CDR3, as DNA: TGTGCCAGTAGTATTCGCAGGGGATCTGGAAACACCATATATTTT. Combining the CDR3 with reference TRBV19 and TRBJ1-3 gives the whole variable domain DGGITQSPKYLFRKEGQNVTLSCEQNLNHDAMYWYRQDPGQGLRLIYYSQIVNDFQKGDIAEGYSVSREKKESFPLTVTSAQKNPTAFYLCASSIRRGSGNTIYFGEGSWLTVV.

V is TRBV6-2 or TRBV6-3 and J is TRBJ1-5; D unresolved. With 0 bases removed from V and 4 bases from J, the gap between germline ends came to 10 bases. The CDR3 is 15 amino acids. The germline V gene has CDR1 MNHEY and CDR2 SVGEGT. CDR3 DNA sequence: TGTGCCAGCAGTTACTCGGGTCGGGGAAATCAGCCCCAGCATTTT. Residues: CASSYSGRGNQPQHF.

The chain joins TRBV19 to TRBJ1-2; D is possibly TRBD1 (5 bases). The CDR3 covers 15 residues. Deletions cut 5 bases from V and 10 bases from J, with 23 bases between. Germline CDR1 and CDR2: LNHDA and SQIVND (reference sequence). The CDR3 spells CASSAGTSRWESYTF. The CDR3 DNA sequence: TGTGCCAGTAGTGCCGGGACCTCTCGATGGGAGTCCTACACCTTC.

The chain combines TRBV7-9 with TRBJ1-2, with D tentatively TRBD1 (5 bases). Germline lookup yields CDR1 SEHNR and CDR2 FQNEAQ (reference sequence). The V end was cut by 6 bases, the J end by 8 bases, with 13 bases between. The CDR3 loop spans 12 amino acids. CDR3 in amino acids: CASSRDQGGYTF. The DNA of the CDR3 is TGTGCCAGCAGTCGGGACCAAGGAGGCTACACCTTC. Full variable domain (rest looked up from reference TRBV7-9 and TRBJ1-2): DTGVSQNPRHKITKRGQNVTFRCDPISEHNRLYWYRQTLGQGPEFLTYFQNEAQLEKSRLLSDRFSAERPKGSFSTLEIQRTEQGDSAMYLCASSRDQGGYTFGSGTRLTVV.

The CDR3 protein is CASTLTGDGFGEQFF. CDR3 bases: TGTGCCAGCACCCTCACAGGGGACGGCTTCGGTGAGCAGTTCTTC. V and J are TRBV7-2 and TRBJ2-1, with TRBD1 matching 7 bases. Germline V gene lookup returns CDR1 SGHTA and CDR2 FQGNSA. V trimming: 7 bases; J trimming: 9 bases; junction bases outside the gene matches: 15. CDR3 length: 15 amino acids.

This sequence joins TRBV7-9 and TRBJ2-5; D is unclear. The CDR3 consists of 10 residues. Looked up from germline, CDR1 is SEHNR and CDR2 is FQNEAQ (reference sequence). V was shortened by 1 base and J by 6 bases, with 0 bases between the two germline ends. The CDR3 is CASSLETQYF. CDR3 DNA: TGTGCCAGCAGCTTAGAGACCCAGTACTTC.

The chain joins TRBV2 to TRBJ1-6, with a possible D match to TRBD1 (6 bases). The CDR3 sequence is 14 residues long. Germline V gene sequence: CDR1 SNHLY, CDR2 FYNNEI. Trimming removed 6 bases from V and 8 bases from J, with 14 bases in between. CDR3 region: CASREDSVYSPLHF. The CDR3 nucleotides read TGTGCCAGCAGAGAGGACAGTGTCTATTCACCCCTCCACTTT.

The chain recombines TRBV6-5 with TRBJ1-3, with D unresolved. The CDR3 has 14 amino acids. Germline CDR1 reads MNHEY; CDR2 reads SVGAGI. Trimming pared 0 bases from V and 3 bases from J, leaving 6 bases between. CDR3: CASSYSTGGNTIYF. The CDR3 DNA sequence: TGTGCCAGCAGTTACTCGACGGGTGGAAACACCATATATTTT.

This clone turned up a few times. This chain connects TRBV7-2 to TRBJ2-7; a possible D gene is TRBD1 (5 bases). This CDR3 region has 14 residues. Trimming shortened V by 1 base and J by 6 bases, and 13 bases separated the two germline ends. Germline CDR1 SGHTA, CDR2 FQGNSA. The CDR3 DNA is TGTGCCAGCAGCTTAGAGTTGAAGGGGCTCGAGCAGTACTTC. Encoded protein: CASSLELKGLEQYF. Full variable domain (remainder filled in from reference TRBV7-2 and TRBJ2-7): GAGVSQSPSNKVTEKGKDVELRCDPISGHTALYWYRQSLGQGLEFLIYFQGNSAPDKSGLPSDRFSAERTGGSVSTLTIQRTQQEDSAVYLCASSLELKGLEQYFGPGTRLTVT.